This TCR beta chain appears in the sequencing data of a study of T cell repertoires in cytomegalovirus infection. The germline V and J ends were trimmed by 2 bases and 7 bases, with 12 bases remaining between them. Germline V CDR1 and CDR2: SGHVS, FNYEAQ. The CDR3 extends over 14 amino acids. One entry per CDR3 protein, called by TCRdb with MiXCR from the reads. The table shows around 630,000 distinct CDR3 sequences, with 20% to 25% occurring only once. The rearrangement links TRBV7-6 to TRBJ2-4; unclear D gene. The receptor's source is a human donor in good health (CMV status not recorded). Some clones in this sample may be carry-over from other donors' samples. Input material: CD8+ T cells from PBMCs. CDR3 coding DNA: TGTGCCAGCAGCTTAAGCCATCCTATTAACATTCAGTACTTC. This gives the protein CASSLSHPINIQYF.